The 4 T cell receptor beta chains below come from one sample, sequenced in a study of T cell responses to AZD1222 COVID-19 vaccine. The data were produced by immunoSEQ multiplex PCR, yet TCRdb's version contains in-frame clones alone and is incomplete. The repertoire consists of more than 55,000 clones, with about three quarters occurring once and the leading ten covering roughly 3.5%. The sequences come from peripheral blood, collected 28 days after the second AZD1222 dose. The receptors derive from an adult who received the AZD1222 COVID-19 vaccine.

DNA of the CDR3: TGCGCCAGCAGCTTGGGACAGGATACTCTCTCTGGAAACACCATATATTTT. Amino acid sequence: CASSLGQDTLSGNTIYF. V gene TRBV5-1 combines with J gene TRBJ1-3; weak D call: TRBD1 (6 bases). From germline, CDR1 is SGHRS and CDR2 YFSETQ. V gave up 0 bases and J gave up 0 bases, with 13 bases separating them. The CDR3 spans 17 residues. The entire variable domain, with the rest obtained from reference TRBV5-1 and TRBJ1-3, is as follows: KAGVTQTPRYLIKTRGQQVTLSCSPISGHRSVSWYQQTPGQGLQFLFEYFSETQRNKGNFPGRFSGRQFSNSRSEMNVSTLELGDSALYLCASSLGQDTLSGNTIYFGEGSWLTVV.

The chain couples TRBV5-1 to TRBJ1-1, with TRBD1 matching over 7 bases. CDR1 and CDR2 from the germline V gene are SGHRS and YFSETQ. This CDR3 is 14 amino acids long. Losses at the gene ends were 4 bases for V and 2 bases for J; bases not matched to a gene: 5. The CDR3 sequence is CASSGGQINTEAFF. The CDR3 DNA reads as TGCGCCAGCAGCGGGGGACAGATCAACACTGAAGCTTTCTTT.

In nucleotides, the CDR3 is TGCGCCAGCAGTCGGGGCGGGGGGCAGTTGTGGACAGATACGCAGTATTTT. Its translation: CASSRGGGQLWTDTQYF. The gene calls are TRBV5-1 and TRBJ2-3, with 8 bases aligning to TRBD2. V trimming: 5 bases; J trimming: 3 bases; junction bases outside the gene matches: 14. Germline V gene sequence: CDR1 SGHRS, CDR2 YFSETQ. The CDR3 is made up of 17 amino acids.

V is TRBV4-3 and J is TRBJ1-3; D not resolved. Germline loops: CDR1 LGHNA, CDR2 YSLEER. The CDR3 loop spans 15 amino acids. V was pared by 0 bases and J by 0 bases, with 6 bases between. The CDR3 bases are TGCGCCAGCAGCCAAGATAGCAGCTCTGGAAACACCATATATTTT. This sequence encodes CASSQDSSSGNTIYF.